This T cell receptor beta chain derives from a study of cytomegalovirus exposure and HLA in healthy donors. The overall study: Unique TCR beta sequences numbering approximately 120 million came from 150 million to 200 million T cells in an earlier analysis. Whole-study findings and limits: Across all donors, roughly uniform sequencing depth was an assumption of the presence/absence analyses. Later analysis associated a missense DCLRE1C variant with TCR beta V- and J-gene trimming. Excluded: some indistinguishable V segments such as TRBV6-2 and TRBV6-3.

The PCR used 60 Vbeta and 13 Jbeta primers. TCRdb's copy holds only in-frame clones and misses some; the assay was immunoSEQ multiplex PCR. The table lists about 180,000 clones, roughly 79% of them singletons. Turning to this clone: The antigen remains unidentified.

Germline-derived CDR1 and CDR2 are MNHEY and SMNVEV (reference sequence). The CDR3 covers 15 residues. V dropped 0 bases and J dropped 8 bases, with 11 bases sitting between them. The chain carries TRBV27 and TRBJ1-6; a weak D match, TRBD1 (6 bases). The material sequenced was PBMCs. The clonotype was recovered from a man aged 35-49 years in good health and CMV-seropositive. The CDR3 loop reads CASSLSYRADSPLHF. The CDR3 coding sequence is TGTGCCAGCAGTTTATCGTACAGGGCGGATTCACCCCTCCACTTT.